The 21 T cell receptor beta chains reported below all come from one sample, sequenced in a study of vaccination and CD4 T cells after COVID-19. No antigen has been assigned to these receptors. Treatment given: roughly 11-day PBMC culture with coronavirus spike peptide pools or control peptides (ViraFEST assay). The unexposed donor provided CD4+ T cells, which were taken before the COVID-19 pandemic (2011-2018). Sequence data for DNA of cultured CD4+ T cells were generated by the Oncomine TCR Beta short-read assay. Using the QIAamp micro DNA kit, genomic DNA was extracted from the CD4+ T cells that had been cultured. TCRdb fed the PCR reads into MiXCR, producing one record per CDR3 protein. The sample holds approximately 9,100 distinct CDR3 sequences; approximately 35% are singletons and the top ten take roughly 23%. Sequencing used CD4+ T cells from blood, cultured in vitro. These receptors all stem from a human donor in good health.

The V gene is TRBV29-1, the J gene TRBJ2-3; 7 bases are shared with TRBD1. V gave up 5 bases and J gave up 2 bases; unmatched junction bases: 4. Germline V gives CDR1 SQVTM, CDR2 ANQGSEA. This CDR3 comprises 13 residues. CDR3 sequence: CSVRRGSTDTQYF. CDR3 bases: TGCAGCGTTCGCAGGGGGTCCACAGATACGCAGTATTTT.

On this clonotype itself: The missing conserved phenylalanine or tryptophan at the end of this CDR3 makes a read error likely. The chain recombines TRBV7-3 with TRBJ1-2; 8 bases line up with TRBD1. The CDR3 has 13 residues. With 5 bases clipped from V and 6 bases from J, the junction kept 5 bases outside the gene matches. Per the germline V gene, CDR1 is SGHTA and CDR2 is FQGTGA. The CDR3 sequence is CASSLRGLDGYTL. The CDR3, as DNA: TGTGCCAGCAGCCTCAGGGGGCTGGATGGCTACACCCTC.

V and J are TRBV20-1 and TRBJ1-5, with D unclear. With 5 bases removed from V and 1 base from J, the gap between germline ends came to 18 bases. The CDR3 is 16 amino acids. CDR1 and CDR2 (germline): DFQATT, SNEGSKA (reference sequence). The CDR3 nucleotides are TGCAGTGCTTCTTCCCCCACTCGGTGGAGCAATCAGCCCCAGCATTTT. Encoded protein: CSASSPTRWSNQPQHF.

The chain joins TRBV11-2 to TRBJ1-2, with 11 bases identical to TRBD1. CDR3 length: 17 residues. V dropped 5 bases and J dropped 4; count of bases not matched to a gene: 12. Germline V gene data show CDR1 as SGHAT and CDR2 as FQNNGV. CDR3 coding DNA: TGTGCCAGCAGCCCACTAGTGGACAGGGGGCGCATCTATGGCTACACCTTC. Translated, it gives CASSPLVDRGRIYGYTF.

This chain joins TRBV20-1 and TRBJ1-5, with D tentatively TRBD1 (5 bases). The CDR3 runs 16 residues. CDR1 is DFQATT, CDR2 SNEGSKA, per germline (reference sequence). Trimming pared 5 bases from V and 5 bases from J, leaving 22 bases between. This CDR3 reads CSAPEQTGQTHQPQHF. The CDR3 DNA follows: TGCAGTGCTCCCGAACAGACTGGACAAACCCATCAGCCCCAGCATTTT.

This chain links TRBV6-1 with TRBJ2-2, with TRBD1 identical over 12 bases. The CDR3 consists of 18 residues. Germline values: CDR1 MNHNS, CDR2 SASEGT. Trimming took 5 bases from V and 7 from J; bases not matched to a gene: 14. CDR3: CASSPYTGTGGRGGELFF. The CDR3 coding sequence is TGTGCCAGCAGTCCGTACACTGGGACAGGGGGCCGGGGCGGGGAGCTGTTTTTT.

This clonotype was observed a handful of times. The chain combines TRBV27 with TRBJ2-7; no clear D. The CDR3 covers 13 residues. V dropped 1 base and J dropped 6 bases, with 10 bases sitting between them. Germline V lookup: CDR1 MNHEY, CDR2 SMNVEV (reference sequence). Here the CDR3 DNA reads TGTGCCAGCAGTTTATGGTCTTCCCGCGAGCAGTACTTC. It translates to CASSLWSSREQYF.

J is TRBJ1-3 and V is TRBV6-5; D is ambiguous. The germline V gene has CDR1 MNHEY and CDR2 SVGAGI. This CDR3 is 14 amino acids long. The germline V and J ends were trimmed by 3 bases and 2 bases, with 8 bases remaining between them. Here the CDR3 reads CASSYTDTGNTIYF. The CDR3 DNA sequence: TGTGCCAGCAGTTATACGGATACTGGAAACACCATATATTTT.

This chain joins TRBV7-2 and TRBJ1-3, with TRBD1 identical over 7 bases. From germline, CDR1 is SGHTA and CDR2 FQGNSA. J was trimmed by 12 bases and V by 2 bases; bases with no gene match: 7. This CDR3 contains 13 residues. CDR3 residues: CASSLYPGTVIYF. DNA for the CDR3: TGTGCCAGCAGCTTATATCCGGGGACAGTCATATATTTT.

The J gene is TRBJ2-5, the V gene TRBV27, with 8 positions matching TRBD1. The CDR3 is made up of 19 amino acids. Trimming took 2 bases from V and 5 from J; bases not matched to a gene: 19. Germline V gene sequence: CDR1 MNHEY, CDR2 SMNVEV (reference sequence). CDR3 residues: CASSLRGFGQGPYGETQYF. The CDR3 DNA is TGTGCCAGCAGTTTACGAGGATTTGGACAGGGACCGTACGGGGAGACCCAGTACTTC.

The chain uses TRBV19 and TRBJ1-5; D remains unclear. This CDR3 has 11 amino acids. Looked up from germline, CDR1 is LNHDA and CDR2 is SQIVND (reference sequence). The germline V and J ends were trimmed by 4 bases and 6 bases, with 4 bases remaining between them. The CDR3 here is CASSSIQPQHF. CDR3 DNA: TGTGCCAGTAGTAGTATTCAGCCCCAGCATTTT.

This clonotype is deemed large. The rearrangement uses TRBV7-8 and TRBJ2-1; TRBD2 matches 7 bases. The CDR3 is 16 residues long. Germline values: CDR1 SGHVS, CDR2 FQNEAQ. Trimming removed 5 bases from V and 3 bases from J; junction bases left unmatched: 10. CDR3 residues: CASSPAVVAGYNEQFF. In DNA form, the CDR3 reads TGTGCCAGCAGCCCAGCCGTGGTAGCGGGCTACAATGAGCAGTTCTTC.

The sample holds one count of this clonotype. The J gene is TRBJ2-7, the V gene TRBV5-1; possibly TRBD1 for D (6 bases). The CDR3 length is 14 residues. Germline CDR1 is SGHRS and CDR2 is YFSETQ. The V gene lost 7 bases and the J gene lost 5 bases, with 19 bases spanning the gap. The CDR3 DNA sequence: TGCGCCAGCTCTATACAGGGCAATACTCACGAGCAGTACTTC. Amino acids: CASSIQGNTHEQYF.

This sequence joins TRBV4-2 and TRBJ2-7; 7 bases are shared with TRBD2. Germline V gives CDR1 LGHNA, CDR2 YNFKEQ. The CDR3 contains 15 residues. The trim removed 0 bases at V and 2 bases at J, leaving 4 bases unmatched. Here the CDR3 reads CASSQDPSGPYEQYF. The CDR3 nucleotides are TGTGCCAGCAGCCAAGATCCTAGCGGTCCCTACGAGCAGTACTTC.

This clonotype is large within its sample. V gene TRBV28 combines with J gene TRBJ2-6, with a tentative D call TRBD2 (5 bases). V was trimmed by 6 bases and J by 0 bases, leaving 12 bases between them. The CDR3 totals 16 residues. Per germline, CDR1 MDHEN and CDR2 SYDVKM. CDR3 coding DNA: TGTGCCAGCAGGGAACAAAGCGGCTCTGGGGCCAACGTCCTGACTTTC. Protein sequence: CASREQSGSGANVLTF.

The CDR3 sequence is CASSLSSSTDTQYF. In DNA, the CDR3 is TGTGCCAGCAGTTTATCTTCCAGCACAGATACGCAGTATTTT. This sequence joins TRBV27 and TRBJ2-3; D gene uncertain. The ends were cut back, 0 bases at V and 0 bases at J, with 4 bases in the middle. Germline V gene data show CDR1 as MNHEY and CDR2 as SMNVEV (reference sequence). The CDR3 extends over 14 amino acids.

In its sample, this clonotype was seen a few times. The chain combines TRBV4-1 with TRBJ2-7, with D unresolved. V was pared by 0 bases and J by 1 base, with 13 bases between. There are 16 residues in the CDR3. Germline V gives CDR1 MGHRA, CDR2 YSYEKL. Here the CDR3 DNA reads TGCGCCAGCAGCCAAGATAAGGTGATGGGATCCTACGAGCAGTACTTC. Amino acids: CASSQDKVMGSYEQYF.

This clonotype was recorded once. The chain has TRBV10-3 and TRBJ1-5; unclear D gene. The germline gives CDR1 ENHRY, CDR2 SYGVKD. V shed 4 bases and J shed 2 bases, with 6 bases lying between them. CDR3 length: 13 amino acids. The CDR3: CAISAGGNQPQHF. The DNA for the CDR3 is TGTGCCATCAGTGCGGGAGGCAATCAGCCCCAGCATTTT.

This chain links TRBV6-5 with TRBJ2-5; no reliable D call. V was cut by 0 bases and J by 1 base, with 15 bases left in between. Looked up from germline, CDR1 is MNHEY and CDR2 is SVGAGI. The CDR3 consists of 17 residues. The CDR3 sequence is CASSYSKRSDAQETQYF. CDR3 DNA: TGTGCCAGCAGTTACTCGAAGAGGTCGGATGCCCAAGAGACCCAGTACTTC.

This clonotype was recorded a few times. V and J are TRBV6-5 and TRBJ1-1; D is undetermined. This CDR3 is 13 amino acids long. V shed 2 bases and J shed 4 bases, with 8 bases lying between them. Germline assignment: CDR1 MNHEY and CDR2 SVGAGI. CDR3 region: CASSYPGSTEAFF. CDR3 coding DNA: TGTGCCAGCAGTTACCCAGGAAGCACTGAAGCTTTCTTT.

V is TRBV5-4 and J is TRBJ2-3, with no clear D. V lost 0 bases and J lost 3, with 11 bases in between. This CDR3 is 15 amino acids long. Germline V lookup: CDR1 SGHNT, CDR2 YYREEE (reference sequence). The CDR3: CASSLGSHSTDTQYF. The CDR3 DNA is TGTGCCAGCAGCTTGGGGTCCCACTCGACAGATACGCAGTATTTT.